This TCR beta chain was documented in a study of tumor and adjacent non-tumor tissue in lung cancer. The library came from three nested PCR rounds adapted from ARM-PCR protocols. TCRdb used MiXCR to reprocess the multiplex PCR reads, holding one entry per CDR3 protein. The data show some 99,000 distinct CDR3 sequences, around 75% seen once. Findings of the study overall: Compared with tumor, normal lung showed significantly lower TCR diversity.

The template was RNA from unsorted bulk tissue. CDR3 length: 15 residues. From germline, CDR1 is SGHAT and CDR2 FQNNGV. Remarks on this clonotype: As yet, its antigen is unknown. One end of the junction is discordant with germline, which a read error may explain.

The genes are TRBV11-2 and TRBJ2-7, with TRBD1 as a possible D gene (5 bases). Sequenced input: lung tumor tissue. The receptor's source is a woman aged 55 to 70 with non-small cell lung cancer. This CDR3 reads CASNLGAGSYYEHYF. The CDR3 nucleotides are TGTGCCAGCAACTTAGGAGCAGGGTCATACTACGAGCATTACTTC.